The 27 T cell receptor beta chains below were found in one sample sequenced in a study of T cells in Graves' hyperthyroidism and ophthalmopathy. RNA transcripts gave rise to amplified TCR beta CDR3 regions. First-round RT-PCR with HTBI primers amplified the TCR CDR3 region. TCRdb reanalysed the multiplex PCR reads using MiXCR and keeps one entry per CDR3 protein. The sample shows under 350,000 distinct CDR3 sequences, 15% to 20% of them seen only once. Sequencing was done on a sample of blood. The receptors were sampled from a woman in her fifties or sixties with Graves' hyperthyroidism.

The sample holds a few counts of this clonotype. This may come from a read error, since a much larger clone is one base off. The gene calls are TRBV3-1 and TRBJ1-1; unclear D gene. Germline lookup yields CDR1 LGHDT and CDR2 YNNKEL (reference sequence). V was clipped by 4 bases and J by 0 bases, with 15 bases between them. The length of the CDR3 is 16 residues. The CDR3 nucleotides read TGTGCCAGCAGCCGCGGCACCGAGCCCATGAACACTGAAGCTTTCTTT. The encoded protein is CASSRGTEPMNTEAFF.

The sample holds a few counts of this clonotype. This rearrangement joins TRBV10-1 to TRBJ1-4; the D gene is possibly TRBD1 (5 bases). Germline V gene data show CDR1 as WNHNN and CDR2 as SYGVQD (reference sequence). V was shortened by 6 bases and J by 0 bases, with 8 bases between the two germline ends. There are 14 residues in the CDR3. This chain's CDR3 is CASSQGSTNEKLFF. The CDR3 bases are TGCGCCAGCAGCCAGGGATCAACTAATGAAAAACTGTTTTTT.

J is TRBJ2-3 and V is TRBV6-2 or TRBV6-3; 9 bases line up with TRBD2. This CDR3 has 17 residues. Germline values: CDR1 MNHEY, CDR2 SVGEGT. The J segment lost 6 bases and the V segment lost 5 bases, leaving 15 bases of the junction unmatched. For the CDR3, the DNA is TGTGCCAGCAGTCGGTTATGGCGGGGGGGCACGGAGGATACGCAGTATTTT. Encoded protein: CASSRLWRGGTEDTQYF.

This rearrangement joins TRBV5-1 to TRBJ1-1, with 8 bases matching TRBD1. Germline lookup yields CDR1 SGHRS and CDR2 YFSETQ. The trim removed 5 bases at V and 0 bases at J, leaving 3 bases unmatched. The CDR3 covers 14 residues. CDR3 DNA sequence: TGCGCCAGCAGTTGGGGACAGGTGAACACTGAAGCTTTCTTT. Amino acid sequence: CASSWGQVNTEAFF.

This chain uses TRBV30 with TRBJ2-7; D unclear. V was shortened by 0 bases and J by 0 bases, with 6 bases between the two germline ends. The germline V gene encodes CDR1 GTSNPN and CDR2 SVGIG (reference sequence). The CDR3 consists of 13 residues. CDR3 amino acids: CAWSVGNSYEQYF. DNA for the CDR3: TGTGCCTGGAGTGTTGGCAACTCCTACGAGCAGTACTTC.

This clonotype was found many times. This chain joins TRBV2 and TRBJ1-6, with D tentatively TRBD1 (6 bases). The V end was cut by 8 bases, the J end by 0 bases, with 17 bases between. The germline V gene has CDR1 SNHLY and CDR2 FYNNEI. CDR3 length equals 17 residues. CDR3 residues: CASFFSGDGSYNSPLHF. The CDR3 nucleotides read TGTGCCAGCTTTTTCTCAGGGGATGGCTCCTATAATTCACCCCTCCACTTT.

In DNA, the CDR3 is TGCAGTGCTATCGGGACAGCCGGCGGGGGGTCCTCTAACTATGGCTACACCTTC. Its protein product is CSAIGTAGGGSSNYGYTF. The V call is TRBV20-1, the J call TRBJ1-2; TRBD1 matches 7 bases. J was trimmed by 0 bases and V by 4 bases; bases with no gene match: 17. In germline, CDR1 is DFQATT, CDR2 SNEGSKA (reference sequence). The CDR3 has 18 residues.

This clonotype was seen at least ten times. The chain carries TRBV6-2 or TRBV6-3 and TRBJ1-1; possibly TRBD1 for D (6 bases). V was shortened by 5 bases and J by 6 bases, with 16 bases between the two germline ends. Germline values: CDR1 MNHEY, CDR2 SVGEGT. The CDR3 length is 14 residues. The CDR3 protein is CASSNDRIGAEAFF. For the CDR3, the DNA is TGTGCCAGCAGTAACGACAGGATTGGCGCTGAAGCTTTCTTT.

This clonotype was detected many times. This chain links TRBV5-1 with TRBJ1-1, with 7 bases lining up with TRBD1. The V gene's germline CDR1 is SGHRS and CDR2 YFSETQ. V was clipped by 1 base and J by 6 bases; unmatched bases: 6. This CDR3 spans 14 amino acids. CDR3 protein: CASSLIGGRAEAFF. CDR3 coding DNA: TGCGCCAGCAGCTTGATAGGGGGCCGGGCTGAAGCTTTCTTT.

Only a few counts were recorded for this clonotype. The chain combines TRBV28 with TRBJ1-2; 8 positions agree with TRBD1. Trimming removed 6 bases from V and 8 bases from J; junction bases left unmatched: 17. The CDR3 length is 16 residues. Germline-derived CDR1 and CDR2 are MDHEN and SYDVKM. In DNA form, the CDR3 reads TGTGCCAGCAGACCCGAAGCTTTAGGGACAGGATACGGCTACACCTTC. Amino acids: CASRPEALGTGYGYTF.

This clonotype was recorded a few times. This sequence may be a read error, since a much larger clone differs from it by one base. The rearrangement joins TRBV7-2 to TRBJ2-5, with 9 bases aligning to TRBD2. In germline, CDR1 is SGHTA, CDR2 FQGNSA. This CDR3 comprises 16 residues. The CDR3 DNA reads as TGTGCCAGCAGCTTCGCGGGAGGGCCTTGGCAAGAGACCCAGCACTTC. Its translation is CASSFAGGPWQETQHF.

The chain has TRBV20-1 and TRBJ2-6; D possibly corresponds to TRBD1 (5 bases). The germline V gene has CDR1 DFQATT and CDR2 SNEGSKA (reference sequence). V lost 5 bases to trimming and J lost 0 bases, with 8 bases between them. The CDR3 covers 14 residues. CDR3 residues: CSAPTGSGANVLTF. CDR3 bases: TGCAGTGCTCCTACAGGCTCTGGGGCCAACGTCCTGACTTTC.

The chain has TRBV7-9 and TRBJ2-5; TRBD1 is a possible D gene (6 bases). CDR3 length equals 14 residues. Trimming cost V 3 bases and J 5 bases, with 13 bases left between them. CDR1 is SEHNR, CDR2 FQNEAQ, per germline (reference sequence). CDR3: CASSLIGQGETQYF. The DNA for the CDR3 is TGTGCCAGCAGCTTGATTGGGCAGGGGGAGACCCAGTACTTC.

The chain uses TRBV6-1 and TRBJ1-2; 9 nucleotides match TRBD1. Germline V gene data show CDR1 as MNHNS and CDR2 as SASEGT. The CDR3 sequence is 24 residues long. The V segment lost 8 bases and the J segment 4 bases; nucleotides outside the gene matches: 38. The CDR3 sequence: CASGEQGATPGGRGDNTPIYGYTF. CDR3 bases: TGTGCCAGCGGAGAACAGGGGGCCACCCCAGGTGGAAGAGGGGACAACACACCAATCTATGGCTACACCTTC.

The J gene is TRBJ2-5, the V gene TRBV4-1, with D perhaps TRBD1 (5 bases). Trimming removed 4 bases at V and 5 bases at J, with 17 bases between. CDR3 length equals 15 residues. Germline lookup yields CDR1 MGHRA and CDR2 YSYEKL. CDR3 in amino acids: CASSPHQGLMETQYF. CDR3 in DNA: TGCGCCAGCAGCCCTCACCAGGGATTGATGGAGACCCAGTACTTC.

This clonotype was seen many times. This sequence joins TRBV7-3 and TRBJ1-1; unclear D gene. This CDR3 has 13 residues. CDR1 and CDR2 from the germline V gene are SGHTA and FQGTGA. The germline V and J ends were trimmed by 5 bases and 0 bases, with 7 bases remaining between them. The CDR3, as DNA: TGTGCCAGCAGCGAATACGTGAACACTGAAGCTTTCTTT. Protein: CASSEYVNTEAFF.

This clonotype occurred many times. The CDR3 bases are TGTGCCAGCAGCGGACCCGGGACGGGGGGCTACGAGCAGTACGTC. This encodes CASSGPGTGGYEQYV. The V gene is TRBV11-2, the J gene TRBJ2-7; 7 nucleotides match TRBD2. The V gene's germline CDR1 is SGHAT and CDR2 FQNNGV. J was trimmed by 3 bases and V by 5 bases; bases with no gene match: 10. The length of the CDR3 is 15 residues.

The chain is built from TRBV15 and TRBJ1-5; TRBD1 matches 7 bases. CDR1 is LNHNV and CDR2 is YYDKDF in the germline V gene (reference sequence). Trimming cost V 5 bases and J 1 base; bases outside gene matches: 2. The CDR3 extends over 14 amino acids. CDR3 nucleotide sequence: TGTGCCACCAGCCCCAGGGGGAGCAATCAGCCCCAGCATTTT. Its translation is CATSPRGSNQPQHF. The whole variable domain, filled in from reference TRBV15 and TRBJ1-5, reads DAMVIQNPRYQVTQFGKPVTLSCSQTLNHNVMYWYQQKSSQAPKLLFHYYDKDFNNEADTPDNFQSRRPNTSFCFLDIRSPGLGDTAMYLCATSPRGSNQPQHFGDGTRLSIL.

The rearrangement uses TRBV6-2 or TRBV6-3 and TRBJ1-6; the D gene is possibly TRBD1 (5 bases). The length of the CDR3 is 13 residues. V was trimmed by 2 bases and J by 6 bases, leaving 5 bases between them. Per germline, CDR1 MNHEY and CDR2 SVGEGT. The CDR3 reads CASSYDSNSPLHF. The CDR3 nucleotides read TGTGCCAGCAGTTACGACAGTAATTCACCCCTCCACTTT.

V is TRBV10-3 and J is TRBJ1-2; D is perhaps TRBD1 (6 bases). The CDR3 loop spans 14 amino acids. V was trimmed by 6 bases and J by 3 bases, leaving 14 bases between them. Germline CDR1 is ENHRY and CDR2 is SYGVKD. This CDR3 is CAISRQETDYGYTF. The CDR3 region has the DNA TGTGCCATCAGCAGACAGGAGACTGACTATGGCTACACCTTC.

The rearrangement joins TRBV4-2 to TRBJ1-1; D gene uncertain. CDR1 is LGHNA, CDR2 YNFKEQ, per germline. V was cut by 0 bases and J by 7 bases, with 15 bases left in between. The CDR3 length is 15 residues. CDR3 sequence (DNA): TGTGCCAGCAGCCAAGAGGTCGTTGGGGAAAGTGAAGCTTTCTTT. Residues: CASSQEVVGESEAFF.

This clonotype has just a few counts. The chain is built from TRBV11-1 and TRBJ2-2; tentatively, D is TRBD1 or TRBD2 (6 bases each). The germline V and J ends were trimmed by 5 bases and 5 bases, with 15 bases remaining between them. The CDR3 loop spans 15 amino acids. Looked up from germline, CDR1 is SGHAT and CDR2 is FQDESV (reference sequence). CDR3 sequence (DNA): TGTGCCAGCAGCCCTGACGGGGGCTGGACCGGGGAGCTGTTTTTT. It encodes CASSPDGGWTGELFF.

The table lists this clonotype with a few counts. The chain uses TRBV12-3 or TRBV12-4 and TRBJ1-1, with a tentative D call TRBD1 (5 bases). V dropped 3 bases and J dropped 7 bases, with 9 bases sitting between them. The CDR3 extends over 12 amino acids. Written as DNA, the CDR3 is TGTGCCAGCAGTTTGGGCACAGGTGAAGCTTTCTTT. Residues: CASSLGTGEAFF.

J is TRBJ2-3 and V is TRBV29-1, with TRBD2 identical over 8 bases. This CDR3 comprises 14 residues. Per the germline V gene, CDR1 is SQVTM and CDR2 is ANQGSEA. Germline trimming cut 6 bases from V and 2 bases from J; bases unmatched to any gene: 7. CDR3 DNA sequence: TGCAGCGTCCAGGGCGGGGGGACCACAGATACGCAGTATTTT. This translates into CSVQGGGTTDTQYF.

This clonotype appeared a few times. The chain combines TRBV6-1 with TRBJ1-4; D might be TRBD1 (5 bases). Trimming shortened V by 7 bases and J by 4 bases, and 10 bases separated the two germline ends. Germline CDR1 MNHNS, CDR2 SASEGT. This CDR3 contains 13 residues. As DNA, the CDR3 is TGTGCCAGCATCCCGGGGGATAATGAAAAACTGTTTTTT. Translating gives CASIPGDNEKLFF.

This clonotype came up many times. V is TRBV3-1 and J is TRBJ1-2; D gene unclear. Germline-derived CDR1 and CDR2 are LGHDT and YNNKEL (reference sequence). The CDR3 has 12 residues. V lost 1 base and J lost 6, with 6 bases in between. The chain's CDR3 is CASSQVADGYTF. The CDR3 DNA sequence: TGTGCCAGCAGCCAAGTTGCGGATGGCTACACCTTC. Combining the CDR3 with reference TRBV3-1 and TRBJ1-2 gives the whole variable domain DTAVSQTPKYLVTQMGNDKSIKCEQNLGHDTMYWYKQDSKKFLKIMFSYNNKELIINETVPNRFSPKSPDKAHLNLHINSLELGDSAVYFCASSQVADGYTFGSGTRLTVV.

This clonotype appeared many times. The chain recombines TRBV11-2 with TRBJ2-2; D not resolved. The length of the CDR3 is 12 residues. V was shortened by 5 bases and J by 7 bases, with 8 bases between the two germline ends. CDR1 is SGHAT and CDR2 is FQNNGV in the germline V gene. CDR3 sequence: CASSRILGELFF. CDR3 DNA: TGTGCCAGCAGCAGAATCCTCGGGGAGCTGTTTTTT.